The 23 T cell receptor beta chains listed next were all sequenced from one sample in a study of Ad26.COV2.S vaccination and SARS-CoV-2 variants. Treatment here: around 19 received Ad26.COV2.S at low or high dose, single or two shots; about 5 received placebo; per-sample allocation not given. At day 63 after the first vaccine or placebo injection, samples were drawn. TCRdb's table, derived via immunoSEQ multiplex PCR, lists solely in-frame clones and lacks some. Of roughly 300,000 clones in the sample, approximately 86% were seen once. This specimen was peripheral blood, taken in a trial of Ad26.COV2.S vaccine versus placebo. Receptor source: a person between 18 and 65 years old who received the Ad26.COV2.S COVID-19 vaccine or a placebo.

The chain recombines TRBV4-1 with TRBJ1-3; D gene unclear. The CDR3 extends over 16 amino acids. The V gene lost 0 bases and the J gene lost 0 bases, with 9 bases spanning the gap. Germline assignment: CDR1 MGHRA and CDR2 YSYEKL. For the CDR3, the DNA is TGCGCCAGCAGCCAAGATACGGCAGCCTCTGGAAACACCATATATTTT. The encoded protein is CASSQDTAASGNTIYF.

This chain uses TRBV4-3 with TRBJ2-2; TRBD2 aligns across 10 bases. J was trimmed by 6 bases and V by 0 bases; bases with no gene match: 10. The CDR3 length is 18 residues. The germline CDR1 and CDR2 sequences are LGHNA and YSLEER. The CDR3 sequence is CASSQDAQRGGLAGELFF. In DNA form, the CDR3 reads TGCGCCAGCAGCCAAGACGCTCAGCGGGGGGGCCTCGCCGGGGAGCTGTTTTTT.

The J gene is TRBJ2-7, the V gene TRBV25-1, with D tentatively TRBD1 (5 bases). The CDR3 covers 16 residues. V dropped 3 bases and J dropped 0 bases, with 15 bases sitting between them. Germline assignment: CDR1 MGHDK and CDR2 SYGVNS. In DNA form, the CDR3 reads TGTGCCAGCAGTGAGCAGGGATGGGCGGCCTCCTACGAGCAGTACTTC. Translation: CASSEQGWAASYEQYF.

This clone was counted between two and nine times. The CDR3 region has the DNA TGTGCCAGCAGCTTGGCGGGACATCCTGAAGCTTTCTTT. This sequence encodes CASSLAGHPEAFF. The chain employs TRBV5-6 and TRBJ1-1; TRBD1 might be the D (6 bases). The length of the CDR3 is 13 residues. Trimming removed 0 bases from V and 6 bases from J, with 9 bases in between. Germline CDR1 reads SGHDT; CDR2 reads YYEEEE.

The gene calls are TRBV5-1 and TRBJ2-7, with D tentatively TRBD2 (6 bases). Germline V gene sequence: CDR1 SGHRS, CDR2 YFSETQ. Trimming cost V 2 bases and J 3 bases, with 15 bases left between them. The CDR3 covers 15 residues. CDR3 loop: CASSFGTSPDYEQYF. The CDR3 DNA sequence: TGCGCCAGCAGCTTCGGGACTTCCCCGGACTACGAGCAGTACTTC.

A single count supports this clone. The rearrangement joins TRBV3-1 (or the pseudogene TRBV3-2) to TRBJ2-1; D perhaps matches TRBD2 (5 bases). Per germline, CDR1 LGHDT and CDR2 YNNKEL (reference sequence). This CDR3 has 15 residues. Trimming left V 0 bases short and J 10 bases short, with 16 bases between. The CDR3 coding sequence is TGTGCCAGCAGCCAAGATACCTACGACTACCGGGAGCAGTTCTTC. Its protein product is CASSQDTYDYREQFF.

The V and J genes are TRBV7-9 and TRBJ2-1, with D possibly called TRBD1 or TRBD2 (5 bases each). Germline-derived CDR1 and CDR2 are SEHNR and FQNEAQ (reference sequence). Trimming took off 0 bases at V and 6 bases at J, with 21 bases between the two ends. The CDR3 is made up of 18 amino acids. CDR3 region: CASSLANRWDGIGNEQFF. The CDR3 DNA reads TGTGCCAGCAGCTTAGCAAATCGGTGGGACGGTATCGGCAATGAGCAGTTCTTC.

The J gene is TRBJ1-1, the V gene TRBV6-1; D is possibly TRBD1 (5 bases). Germline CDR1 MNHNS, CDR2 SASEGT. With 3 bases removed from V and 3 bases from J, the gap between germline ends came to 11 bases. The CDR3 sequence is 14 residues long. CDR3 nucleotide sequence: TGTGCCAGCAGTGACGGGGGATGGGACACTGAAGCTTTCTTT. Its protein is CASSDGGWDTEAFF.

V usage is TRBV23-1 and J usage is TRBJ2-1; D tentatively fits TRBD1 or TRBD2 (5 bases each). TRBV23-1 is classed as an ORF, of uncertain function. The CDR3 loop spans 16 amino acids. V was shortened by 0 bases and J by 6 bases, with 15 bases between the two germline ends. CDR3: CASSQSGPGTGNEQFF. The CDR3 coding sequence is TGCGCCAGCAGTCAATCGGGACCGGGAACAGGCAATGAGCAGTTCTTC.

V gene TRBV6-5 combines with J gene TRBJ1-3; D is unclear. The germline V gene has CDR1 MNHEY and CDR2 SVGAGI. V was cut by 6 bases and J by 5 bases, with 17 bases left in between. The CDR3 is 15 amino acids. CDR3 in amino acids: CASSKPNSGRNTIYF. CDR3 DNA: TGTGCCAGCAGCAAGCCTAATTCCGGTAGAAACACCATATATTTT.

The chain recombines TRBV19 with TRBJ2-1, with D possibly matching TRBD2 (5 bases). This CDR3 has 16 amino acids. Per the germline V gene, CDR1 is LNHDA and CDR2 is SQIVND (reference sequence). The V gene lost 5 bases and the J gene lost 0 bases, with 14 bases spanning the gap. DNA of the CDR3: TGTGCCAGTAGTCGGCTGGAGGCGAGCTCCTACAATGAGCAGTTCTTC. Its translation: CASSRLEASSYNEQFF.

The chain has TRBV6-5 and TRBJ1-5; TRBD1 is a possible D gene (5 bases). The CDR3 has 15 residues. Trimming left V 2 bases short and J 0 bases short, with 8 bases between. In germline, CDR1 is MNHEY, CDR2 SVGAGI. CDR3 sequence reads: CASSYTGDSNQPQHF. The CDR3 bases are TGTGCCAGCAGTTACACGGGGGATAGCAATCAGCCCCAGCATTTT.

The chain is built from TRBV19 and TRBJ1-1; possible D gene TRBD1, 6 bases. V dropped 3 bases and J dropped 6 bases, with 17 bases sitting between them. This CDR3 comprises 15 residues. The germline V gene has CDR1 LNHDA and CDR2 SQIVND (reference sequence). CDR3 amino acids: CASSIVDSGGPEAFF. CDR3 in DNA: TGTGCCAGTAGTATCGTGGACAGCGGGGGGCCTGAAGCTTTCTTT.

The chain joins TRBV28 to TRBJ1-4; D perhaps matches TRBD1 (5 bases). Germline CDR1 and CDR2: MDHEN and SYDVKM. This CDR3 is built from 17 residues. Deletions cut 5 bases from V and 8 bases from J, with 24 bases between. DNA of the CDR3: TGTGCCAGCAGTCCCCCACGAGGTTGGGGCGGAGGAGAAAAACTGTTTTTT. Its protein is CASSPPRGWGGGEKLFF.

CDR3 residues: CASSLGKGPLSYEQYF. The CDR3 bases are TGTGCCAGCAGTTTAGGGAAGGGACCGCTCTCCTACGAGCAGTACTTC. The chain employs TRBV28 and TRBJ2-7, with D perhaps assigned TRBD1 or TRBD2 (5 bases each). Trimming took off 2 bases at V and 0 bases at J, with 14 bases between the two ends. This CDR3 region has 16 residues. CDR1 MDHEN and CDR2 SYDVKM come from the germline V gene.

In its sample, this clone was seen many times. V gene TRBV19 combines with J gene TRBJ1-1; D possibly corresponds to TRBD1 (6 bases). The CDR3 extends over 13 amino acids. V lost 7 bases, J lost 1 base, and 10 bases lay in between. Germline loops: CDR1 LNHDA, CDR2 SQIVND (reference sequence). This CDR3 reads CASTRGGNTEAFF. The CDR3 region has the DNA TGTGCCAGTACTAGGGGGGGGAACACTGAAGCTTTCTTT.

This clone was counted only a few times. The rearrangement uses TRBV11-2 and TRBJ2-3; 7 nucleotides line up with TRBD2. V lost 1 base to trimming and J lost 0 bases; unmatched junction nucleotides: 1. The CDR3 length is 15 residues. The germline V gene has CDR1 SGHAT and CDR2 FQNNGV. The CDR3 sequence is CASSLGGGSTDTQYF. As DNA, the CDR3 is TGTGCCAGCAGCTTAGGGGGGGGTAGCACAGATACGCAGTATTTT.

CDR3 in amino acids: CASSSGGTEAFF. The CDR3 DNA is TGTGCCAGCAGCTCGGGAGGGACTGAAGCTTTCTTT. The rearrangement joins TRBV14 to TRBJ1-1; D is uncertain. With 5 bases removed from V and 5 bases from J, the gap between germline ends came to 9 bases. From germline, CDR1 is SGHDN and CDR2 FVKESK. This CDR3 comprises 12 residues.

This chain connects TRBV6-5 to TRBJ2-2, with D unclear. From germline, CDR1 is MNHEY and CDR2 SVGAGI. Trimming cost V 0 bases and J 4 bases, with 12 bases left between them. CDR3 length: 16 amino acids. This CDR3 reads CASSYSRRTSTGELFF. Here the CDR3 DNA reads TGTGCCAGCAGTTACTCGCGGCGGACCAGCACCGGGGAGCTGTTTTTT.

The CDR3 sequence: CASSQEDPGTDTQYF. In nucleotides, the CDR3 is TGTGCCAGCAGCCAAGAAGACCCGGGCACAGATACGCAGTATTTT. The chain joins TRBV4-2 to TRBJ2-3; D not resolved. In germline, CDR1 is LGHNA, CDR2 YNFKEQ. There are 15 residues in the CDR3. V was shortened by 0 bases and J by 1 base, with 8 bases between the two germline ends.

The J gene is TRBJ2-2, the V gene TRBV7-3, with 7 bases matching TRBD1. V dropped 5 bases and J dropped 3; count of bases not matched to a gene: 3. There are 14 residues in the CDR3. Germline V gene sequence: CDR1 SGHTA, CDR2 FQGTGA. This CDR3 reads CASSLTGYTGELFF. CDR3 bases: TGTGCCAGCAGCCTGACAGGGTACACCGGGGAGCTGTTTTTT.

The chain recombines TRBV2 with TRBJ1-1; the match to TRBD1 covers 8 bases. Germline V gene data show CDR1 as SNHLY and CDR2 as FYNNEI. The CDR3 totals 17 residues. With 4 bases clipped from V and 2 bases from J, the junction kept 12 bases outside the gene matches. CDR3 sequence: CASSGLQDREGNTEAFF. CDR3 bases: TGTGCCAGCAGTGGACTACAGGACAGGGAAGGAAACACTGAAGCTTTCTTT.

The chain is built from TRBV30 and TRBJ2-7, with 7 bases matching TRBD2. Germline V gene sequence: CDR1 GTSNPN, CDR2 SVGIG (reference sequence). The CDR3 has 15 residues. V lost 0 bases, J lost 7 bases, and 12 bases stayed unmatched. CDR3 amino acids: CAWSVRWGGAGEQYF. In DNA, the CDR3 is TGTGCCTGGAGTGTAAGGTGGGGCGGAGCGGGAGAGCAGTACTTC. The full variable domain, completed using reference TRBV30 and TRBJ2-7, is SQTIHQWPATLVQPVGSPLSLECTVEGTSNPNLYWYRQAAGRGLQLLFYSVGIGQISSEVPQNLSASRPQDRQFILSSKKLLLSDSGFYLCAWSVRWGGAGEQYFGPGTRLTVT.